These 8 T cell receptor beta chains came from one sample sequenced in a study of cytomegalovirus exposure and HLA in healthy donors. Vbeta (60) and Jbeta (13) primers were used in the PCR. The repertoire was sequenced with immunoSEQ multiplex PCR; TCRdb's copy has only in-frame clones and lacks some. The sample records roughly 170,000 clones, 77% being singletons. Specimen: PBMCs. These receptors came from a woman aged 25 to 39 in good health and CMV-seropositive.

This clone was seen just once. CDR3 DNA sequence: TGTGCCAGCAGCCTCCGGACAGGGGAAGAAACAGATACGCAGTATTTT. Its translation is CASSLRTGEETDTQYF. V is TRBV9 and J is TRBJ2-3; TRBD1 aligns across 9 bases. Germline V CDR1 and CDR2: SGDLS, YYNGEE. CDR3 length: 16 amino acids. V lost 4 bases to trimming and J lost 3 bases; unmatched junction nucleotides: 9.

The chain combines TRBV7-6 with TRBJ2-1, with TRBD2 identical over 7 bases. The CDR3 sequence is 14 residues long. Losses at the gene ends were 3 bases for V and 7 bases for J; bases not matched to a gene: 6. Per germline, CDR1 SGHVS and CDR2 FNYEAQ. The CDR3 sequence is CASSLGTIQNEQFF. The CDR3 DNA reads TGTGCCAGCAGCTTGGGGACTATCCAGAATGAGCAGTTCTTC.

The chain carries TRBV6-5 and TRBJ1-2; 9 positions agree with TRBD1. The CDR3 totals 14 residues. Germline values: CDR1 MNHEY, CDR2 SVGAGI. The V and J ends lost 5 bases and 8 bases, in that order; junction bases with no gene match: 9. CDR3 nucleotide sequence: TGTGCCAGCAGTCCCCGGGGGACAGGGTCCGGCTACACCTTC. Amino acids: CASSPRGTGSGYTF.

The rearrangement links TRBV5-4 to TRBJ2-3; possible D gene TRBD2, 5 bases. CDR1 SGHNT and CDR2 YYREEE come from the germline V gene (reference sequence). The CDR3 is made up of 16 amino acids. V lost 4 bases and J lost 3, with 18 bases in between. This CDR3 reads CASSREVAEGTDTQYF. CDR3 coding DNA: TGTGCCAGCAGCCGGGAAGTAGCAGAGGGTACAGATACGCAGTATTTT.

The rearrangement joins TRBV4-3 to TRBJ1-4; D unresolved. Per the germline V gene, CDR1 is LGHNA and CDR2 is YSLEER. Trimming removed 1 base from V and 0 bases from J, with 6 bases in between. This CDR3 contains 15 residues. CDR3 protein: CASSQGSATNEKLFF. The DNA of the CDR3 is TGCGCCAGCAGCCAAGGGAGTGCAACTAATGAAAAACTGTTTTTT.

The chain combines TRBV27 with TRBJ2-2; TRBD2 aligns across 11 bases. The germline V gene has CDR1 MNHEY and CDR2 SMNVEV (reference sequence). The CDR3 sequence is 15 residues long. V lost 7 bases, J lost 7 bases, and 8 bases stayed unmatched. The CDR3 DNA reads as TGTGCCAGCACGGCTAGCGGGAGGTTTATCGGGGAGCTGTTTTTT. Protein: CASTASGRFIGELFF.

The chain combines TRBV19 with TRBJ1-4, with TRBD1 matching 10 bases. Germline lookup yields CDR1 LNHDA and CDR2 SQIVND (reference sequence). Trimming took 8 bases from V and 4 from J; bases not matched to a gene: 10. The CDR3 extends over 16 amino acids. The CDR3 reads CASHGTGDSGNEKLFF. Written as DNA, the CDR3 is TGTGCCAGTCACGGGACAGGGGATTCTGGTAATGAAAAACTGTTTTTT.

The CDR3 reads CASSLLGGAGELFF. In DNA form, the CDR3 reads TGTGCCAGCAGCCTACTTGGGGGGGCCGGGGAGCTGTTTTTT. The genes are TRBV7-9 and TRBJ2-2; 7 nucleotides align to TRBD2. Germline V gene lookup returns CDR1 SEHNR and CDR2 FQNEAQ (reference sequence). CDR3 length: 14 residues. V lost 5 bases to trimming and J lost 6 bases; unmatched junction nucleotides: 6.